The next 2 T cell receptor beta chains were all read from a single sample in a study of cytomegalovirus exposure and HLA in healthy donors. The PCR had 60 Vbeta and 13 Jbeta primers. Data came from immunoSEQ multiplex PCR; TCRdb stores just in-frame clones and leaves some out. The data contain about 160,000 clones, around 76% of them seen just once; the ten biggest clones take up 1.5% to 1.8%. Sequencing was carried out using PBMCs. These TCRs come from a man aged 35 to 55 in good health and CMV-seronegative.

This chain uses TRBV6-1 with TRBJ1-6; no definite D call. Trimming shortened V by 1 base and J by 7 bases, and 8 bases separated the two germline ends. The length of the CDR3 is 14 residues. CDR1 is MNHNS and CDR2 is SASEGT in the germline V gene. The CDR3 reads CASSEGQNNSPLHF. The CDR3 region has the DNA TGTGCCAGCAGTGAAGGCCAGAACAATTCACCCCTCCACTTT.

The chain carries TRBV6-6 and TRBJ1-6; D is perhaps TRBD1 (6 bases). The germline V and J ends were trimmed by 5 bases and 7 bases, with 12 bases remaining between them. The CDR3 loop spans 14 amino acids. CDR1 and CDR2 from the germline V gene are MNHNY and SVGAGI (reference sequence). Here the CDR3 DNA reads TGTGCCAGCAGTCAAGGACAGTTCAATTCACCCCTCCACTTT. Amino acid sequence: CASSQGQFNSPLHF.